This TCR beta chain comes out of a study of memory CD4+ T cells and cytomegalovirus serostatus. Note on this clone: The antigen remains unidentified.

Single viable CD3+CD4+CD8-CD45RO+ cells were sorted as the memory CD4+ T cells. Serum IgG to CMV pp150, pp28, p38 and p52 defined serostatus. CD4+ T cells were isolated by positive magnetic selection. The V gene lost 2 bases and the J gene lost 4 bases, with 15 bases spanning the gap. The CDR3 consists of 15 residues. CDR1 is SGHRS and CDR2 is YFSETQ in the germline V gene. Authors' processing steps: Out-of-frame sequences were removed, leaving 2,000,000 or so distinct TCRbeta sequences. Clones were read by immunoSEQ multiplex PCR, and TCRdb kept only the in-frame ones, dropping some. V, J and clone size were drawn from that table, and D and trimming were deduced from the DNA. The sample records 50,000 to 75,000 clones, roughly four fifths being singletons. The study, taken as a whole, reports: Of 150 to 200 reported CMV TCRbeta sequences, 67 were found in memory CD4+ repertoires.

The chain employs TRBV5-1 and TRBJ1-2; the D is unclear. This receptor was identified in an adult in good health and CMV-seronegative. The sample taken for sequencing was memory CD4+ T cells from blood. Written as DNA, the CDR3 is TGCGCCAGCAGCTTACTGGACGGCGGATCCTATGGCTACACCTTC. Translation gives CASSLLDGGSYGYTF. The full variable domain, its missing parts supplied by reference TRBV5-1 and TRBJ1-2, is KAGVTQTPRYLIKTRGQQVTLSCSPISGHRSVSWYQQTPGQGLQFLFEYFSETQRNKGNFPGRFSGRQFSNSRSEMNVSTLELGDSALYLCASSLLDGGSYGYTFGSGTRLTVV.